These 4 T cell receptor beta chains came from one sample sequenced in a study of shared clonotypes between healthy human individuals. Assay used: immunoSEQ multiplex PCR; TCRdb lists only in-frame clones, some missing. The sample carries some 2,500,000 clones, approximately 93% recorded once. Sequenced material: naive CD4+ T cells from PBMCs. Subset specified: CD45RA+ positively selected. The receptors were sampled from a man aged 18 to 35 in good health. Some clones in this sample may be carry-over from other donors' samples.

The chain combines TRBV29-1 with TRBJ2-3, with D possibly being TRBD1 (5 bases). Trimming removed 4 bases at V and 0 bases at J, with 11 bases between. The CDR3 spans 14 residues. Germline lookup yields CDR1 SQVTM and CDR2 ANQGSEA. CDR3: CSVVETVSTDTQYF. The CDR3 DNA reads as TGCAGCGTTGTGGAGACAGTGAGCACAGATACGCAGTATTTT.

V and J are TRBV27 and TRBJ1-2, with D perhaps TRBD1 (6 bases). This CDR3 spans 14 amino acids. V was trimmed by 6 bases and J by 0 bases, leaving 11 bases between them. Germline CDR1 MNHEY, CDR2 SMNVEV (reference sequence). CDR3 loop: CASSQGWANYGYTF. The DNA for the CDR3 is TGTGCCAGCAGCCAGGGGTGGGCTAACTATGGCTACACCTTC.

Concerning this clone itself: Different DNA sequences within this sample yield the same CDR3. This rearrangement joins TRBV5-1 to TRBJ2-5; 8 positions agree with TRBD2. Per germline, CDR1 SGHRS and CDR2 YFSETQ. V was clipped by 4 bases and J by 3 bases; unmatched bases: 5. CDR3 size: 14 residues. The CDR3 bases are TGCGCCAGCAGCACAGGACTAGCCGAAGAGACCCAGTACTTC. Its protein is CASSTGLAEETQYF.

A few counts support this clone. The sample holds other DNA sequences that translate to the same CDR3. The chain links TRBV9 to TRBJ1-2; tentative D call: TRBD1 (5 bases). The V and J ends lost 0 bases and 3 bases respectively, with 9 bases between them. There are 14 residues in the CDR3. Germline V gene lookup returns CDR1 SGDLS and CDR2 YYNGEE. The CDR3 here is CASSVDLGDYGYTF. CDR3 nucleotides: TGTGCCAGCAGCGTAGATCTGGGGGACTATGGCTACACCTTC.